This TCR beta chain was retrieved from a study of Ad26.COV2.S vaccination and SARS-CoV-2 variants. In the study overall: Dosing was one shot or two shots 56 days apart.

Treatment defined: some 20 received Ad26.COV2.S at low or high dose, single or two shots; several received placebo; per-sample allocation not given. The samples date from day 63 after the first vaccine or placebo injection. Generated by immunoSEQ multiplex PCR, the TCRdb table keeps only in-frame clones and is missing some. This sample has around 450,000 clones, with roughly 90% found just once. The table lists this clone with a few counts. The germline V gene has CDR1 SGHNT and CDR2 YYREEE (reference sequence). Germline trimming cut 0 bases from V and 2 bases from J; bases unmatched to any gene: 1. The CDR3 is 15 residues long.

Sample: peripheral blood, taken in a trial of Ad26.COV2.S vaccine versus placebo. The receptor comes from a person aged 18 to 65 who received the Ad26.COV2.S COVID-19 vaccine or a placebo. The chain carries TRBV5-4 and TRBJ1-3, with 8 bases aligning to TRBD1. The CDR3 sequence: CASSLGQGTGNTIYF. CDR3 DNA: TGTGCCAGCAGCTTGGGACAGGGGACTGGAAACACCATATATTTT.